This passage covers 12 T cell receptor beta chains from one sample sequenced in a study of blood T cell repertoires in COVID-19. The table came from immunoSEQ multiplex PCR; TCRdb's copy has only in-frame clones and leaves some out. The data contain approximately 200,000 clones, 85% of them singletons. Sequencing input: PBMCs or T cells enriched from blood (not recorded which). Every receptor here comes from a man in his forties who had recovered from COVID-19.

This chain joins TRBV30 and TRBJ2-3, with 7 bases fitting TRBD2. Germline assignment: CDR1 GTSNPN and CDR2 SVGIG (reference sequence). V was pared by 0 bases and J by 7 bases, with 7 bases of the junction left unmatched. This CDR3 is built from 14 residues. The CDR3 region is CAWSVGGEGYTQYF. As DNA, the CDR3 is TGTGCCTGGAGTGTAGGAGGGGAGGGATATACGCAGTATTTT.

The chain combines TRBV2 with TRBJ1-2; D might be TRBD1 (5 bases). CDR3 length: 14 residues. Trimming removed 8 bases at V and 8 bases at J, with 21 bases between. Germline V gene lookup returns CDR1 SNHLY and CDR2 FYNNEI. Written as DNA, the CDR3 is TGTGCCAGCTACCGGGAGACAGCTGCTAAGGGCTACACCTTC. Amino acids: CASYRETAAKGYTF. Drawing the rest from reference TRBV2 and TRBJ1-2, the complete variable domain is EPEVTQTPSHQVTQMGQEVILRCVPISNHLYFYWYRQILGQKVEFLVSFYNNEISEKSEIFDDQFSVERPDGSNFTLKIRSTKLEDSAMYFCASYRETAAKGYTFGSGTRLTVV.

The V and J genes are TRBV4-3 and TRBJ2-7, with TRBD1 matching over 10 bases. The CDR3 covers 18 residues. The germline V gene encodes CDR1 LGHNA and CDR2 YSLEER. Trimming took 0 bases from V and 1 from J; bases not matched to a gene: 9. CDR3 residues: CASSQELYRTGGSYEQYF. In DNA form, the CDR3 reads TGCGCCAGCAGCCAAGAATTATATCGGACAGGGGGGTCCTACGAGCAGTACTTC.

This chain links TRBV7-9 with TRBJ2-7, with unresolved D. The CDR3 is 14 amino acids. The germline V gene has CDR1 SEHNR and CDR2 FQNEAQ (reference sequence). Deletions cut 0 bases from V and 0 bases from J, with 6 bases between. The CDR3 is CASSLALISYEQYF. The DNA for the CDR3 is TGTGCCAGCAGCTTAGCACTGATCTCCTACGAGCAGTACTTC.

The V call is TRBV4-1, the J call TRBJ2-1; TRBD2 matches 9 bases. The CDR3 runs to 16 residues. V shed 1 base and J 6 bases; nucleotides not matched to a gene: 7. Germline loops: CDR1 MGHRA, CDR2 YSYEKL. This CDR3 reads CASSQASGRTANEQFF. Here the CDR3 DNA reads TGCGCCAGCAGCCAAGCGAGCGGGAGGACGGCCAATGAGCAGTTCTTC.

The gene calls are TRBV28 and TRBJ2-7; a weak D match, TRBD2 (5 bases). V was pared by 7 bases and J by 8 bases, with 15 bases between. The CDR3 contains 12 residues. The germline V gene has CDR1 MDHEN and CDR2 SYDVKM. The CDR3 loop reads CASTLPGGQQYF. CDR3 DNA sequence: TGTGCCAGCACTCTTCCAGGCGGGCAGCAGTACTTC.

The rearrangement joins TRBV5-1 to TRBJ2-1; 9 bases line up with TRBD2. Germline values: CDR1 SGHRS, CDR2 YFSETQ. The CDR3 covers 15 residues. The V gene end was trimmed by 2 bases and the J gene end by 9 bases; junction bases not matched to a gene: 9. The CDR3 DNA reads as TGCGCCAGCAGCTTAGGGCTAGCGGGATGGGCTGAGCAGTTCTTC. Protein product: CASSLGLAGWAEQFF.

This clone was recorded once. One end of the junction is discordant with germline, which a read error may explain. V and J are TRBV2 and TRBJ2-7; D is perhaps TRBD1 (6 bases). In germline, CDR1 is SNHLY, CDR2 FYNNEI. This CDR3 region has 12 residues. The CDR3 nucleotides read TGTGCCACCGAGACCCTGCCGGGGACAAAGGACTTC. Its translation: CATETLPGTKDF.

The chain carries TRBV11-2 and TRBJ1-4, with D perhaps TRBD1 (6 bases). Germline V gene sequence: CDR1 SGHAT, CDR2 FQNNGV. The CDR3 contains 16 residues. Trimming cost V 3 bases and J 2 bases, with 13 bases left between them. The CDR3 reads CASSLEGGATNEKLFF. The CDR3 bases are TGTGCCAGCAGCTTGGAGGGGGGGGCCACTAATGAAAAACTGTTTTTT.

The rearrangement links TRBV7-6 to TRBJ2-3; TRBD2 agrees at 13 bases. CDR1 is SGHVS and CDR2 is FNYEAQ in the germline V gene. V was clipped by 4 bases and J by 6 bases; unmatched bases: 4. This CDR3 comprises 15 residues. CDR3 DNA sequence: TGTGCCAGCAGCTACGGACTAGCGGGAGTGGATACGCAGTATTTT. Its protein is CASSYGLAGVDTQYF. Full variable domain (missing parts from reference TRBV7-6 and TRBJ2-3): GAGVSQSPRYKVTKRGQDVALRCDPISGHVSLYWYRQALGQGPEFLTYFNYEAQQDKSGLPNDRFSAERPEGSISTLTIQRTEQRDSAMYRCASSYGLAGVDTQYFGPGTRLTVL.

The chain joins TRBV4-1 to TRBJ2-1; D not certain. Germline CDR1 MGHRA, CDR2 YSYEKL. V shed 3 bases and J shed 8 bases, with 8 bases lying between them. This CDR3 spans 12 amino acids. The CDR3 sequence: CASSHPRDEQFF. The DNA of the CDR3 is TGCGCCAGCAGCCATCCCCGGGATGAGCAGTTCTTC.

V usage is TRBV19 and J usage is TRBJ1-1, with unresolved D. This CDR3 is built from 15 residues. CDR1 and CDR2 (germline): LNHDA, SQIVND (reference sequence). The ends were cut back, 1 base at V and 0 bases at J, with 9 bases in the middle. CDR3 DNA: TGTGCCAGTAGTATAGTGGGCAGGCTGAACACTGAAGCTTTCTTT. Translation: CASSIVGRLNTEAFF.